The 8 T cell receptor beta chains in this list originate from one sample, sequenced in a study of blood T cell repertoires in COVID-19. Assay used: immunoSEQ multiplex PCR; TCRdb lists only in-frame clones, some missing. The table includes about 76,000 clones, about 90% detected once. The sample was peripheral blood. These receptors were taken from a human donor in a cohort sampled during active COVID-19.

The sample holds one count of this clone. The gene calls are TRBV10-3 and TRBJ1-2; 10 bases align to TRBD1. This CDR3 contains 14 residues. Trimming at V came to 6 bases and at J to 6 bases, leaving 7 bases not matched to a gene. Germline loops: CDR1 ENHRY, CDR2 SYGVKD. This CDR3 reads CAISPGTGENGYTF. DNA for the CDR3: TGTGCCATCAGCCCCGGGACAGGGGAGAATGGCTACACCTTC.

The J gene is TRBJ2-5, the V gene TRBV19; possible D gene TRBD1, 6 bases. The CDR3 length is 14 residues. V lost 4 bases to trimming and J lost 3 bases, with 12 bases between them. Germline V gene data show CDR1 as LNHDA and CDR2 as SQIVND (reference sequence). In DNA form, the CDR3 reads TGTGCCAGTAGTACGCAGGGGCGTAAAGAGACCCAGTACTTC. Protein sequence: CASSTQGRKETQYF.

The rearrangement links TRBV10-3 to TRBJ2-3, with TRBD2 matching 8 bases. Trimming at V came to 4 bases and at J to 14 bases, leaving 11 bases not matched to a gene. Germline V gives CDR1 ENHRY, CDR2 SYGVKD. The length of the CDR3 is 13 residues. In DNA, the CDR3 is TGTGCCATCAGTGCGGTAGCGGGGCGGCTCCCGTATTTT. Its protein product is CAISAVAGRLPYF.

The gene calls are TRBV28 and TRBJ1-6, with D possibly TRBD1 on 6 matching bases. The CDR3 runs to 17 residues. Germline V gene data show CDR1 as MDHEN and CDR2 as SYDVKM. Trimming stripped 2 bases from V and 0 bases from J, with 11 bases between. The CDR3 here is CASSLQGTSSYNSPLHF. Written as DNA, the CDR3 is TGTGCCAGCAGTTTACAGGGGACGAGCTCCTATAATTCACCCCTCCACTTT.

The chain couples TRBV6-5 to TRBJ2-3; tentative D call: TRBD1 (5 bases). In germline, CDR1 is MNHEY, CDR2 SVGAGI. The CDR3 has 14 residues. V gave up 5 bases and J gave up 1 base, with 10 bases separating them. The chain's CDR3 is CASSRRQRTDTQYF. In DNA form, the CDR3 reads TGTGCCAGCAGTCGTCGACAGCGCACAGATACGCAGTATTTT.

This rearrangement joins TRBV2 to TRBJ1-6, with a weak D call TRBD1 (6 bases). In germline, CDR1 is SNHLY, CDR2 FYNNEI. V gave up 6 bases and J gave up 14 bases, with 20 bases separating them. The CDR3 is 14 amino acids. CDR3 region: CASSPGQGPWALHF. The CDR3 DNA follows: TGTGCCAGCAGCCCTGGGCAGGGGCCTTGGGCCCTCCACTTT.

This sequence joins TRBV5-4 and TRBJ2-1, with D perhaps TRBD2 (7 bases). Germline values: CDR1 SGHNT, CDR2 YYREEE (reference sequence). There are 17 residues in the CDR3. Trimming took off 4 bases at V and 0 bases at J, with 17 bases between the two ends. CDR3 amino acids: CASSRPRGGGSYNEQFF. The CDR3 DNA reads TGTGCCAGCAGCCGACCTCGAGGGGGGGGCTCCTACAATGAGCAGTTCTTC. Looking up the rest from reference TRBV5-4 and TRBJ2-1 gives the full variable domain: ETGVTQSPTHLIKTRGQQVTLRCSSQSGHNTVSWYQQALGQGPQFIFQYYREEENGRGNFPPRFSGLQFPNYSSELNVNALELDDSALYLCASSRPRGGGSYNEQFFGPGTRLTVL.

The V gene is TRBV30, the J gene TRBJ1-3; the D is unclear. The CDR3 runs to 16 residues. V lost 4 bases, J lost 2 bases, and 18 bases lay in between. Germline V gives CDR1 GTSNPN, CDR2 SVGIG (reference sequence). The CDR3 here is CAWTPPLASTGNTIYF. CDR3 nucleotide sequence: TGTGCCTGGACGCCTCCGTTAGCCTCTACTGGAAACACCATATATTTT.